This T cell receptor beta chain was captured by sequencing in a study of control samples from healthy donors and cancer patients. J gave up 6 bases and V 6 bases, and 4 bases lay outside the gene matches. Germline V CDR1 and CDR2: MNHNY, SVGAGI (reference sequence). CDR3 length: 13 amino acids. This clone appeared once. Method: immunoSEQ multiplex PCR; TCRdb's copy keeps in-frame clones and lacks some. The data hold 70,000 to 80,000 clones, with roughly 80% observed a single time. This chain links TRBV6-6 with TRBJ1-5; 8 bases map to TRBD1. Material for sequencing was blood. The source is a man in his forties or fifties in good health. Here the CDR3 DNA reads TGTGCCAGCAGGGACAGGGATGGTCAGCCCCAGCATTTT. Protein sequence: CASRDRDGQPQHF.